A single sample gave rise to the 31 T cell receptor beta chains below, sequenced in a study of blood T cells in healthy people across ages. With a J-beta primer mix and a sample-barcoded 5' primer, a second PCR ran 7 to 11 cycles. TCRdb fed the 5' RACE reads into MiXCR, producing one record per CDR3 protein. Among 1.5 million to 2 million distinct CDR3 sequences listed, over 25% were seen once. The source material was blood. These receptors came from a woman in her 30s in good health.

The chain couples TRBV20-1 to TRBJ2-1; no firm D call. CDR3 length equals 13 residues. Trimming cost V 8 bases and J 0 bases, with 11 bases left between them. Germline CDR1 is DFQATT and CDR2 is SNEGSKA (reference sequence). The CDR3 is CSSLVGSYNEQFF. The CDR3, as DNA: TGCAGTTCCCTCGTGGGCTCCTACAATGAGCAGTTCTTC.

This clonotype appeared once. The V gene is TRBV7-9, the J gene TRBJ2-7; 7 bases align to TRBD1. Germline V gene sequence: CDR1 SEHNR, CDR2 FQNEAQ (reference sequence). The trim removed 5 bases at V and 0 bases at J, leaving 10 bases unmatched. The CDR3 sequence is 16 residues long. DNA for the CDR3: TGTGCCAGCAGCCCGAGGACAGGTAATGGCTCCTACGAGCAGTACTTC. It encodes CASSPRTGNGSYEQYF.

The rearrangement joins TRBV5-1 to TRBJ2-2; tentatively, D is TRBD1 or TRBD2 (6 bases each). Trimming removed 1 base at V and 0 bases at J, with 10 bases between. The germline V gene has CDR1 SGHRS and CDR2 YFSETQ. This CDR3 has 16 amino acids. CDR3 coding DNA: TGCGCCAGCAGCTTGACGGGGGCGCCGAACACCGGGGAGCTGTTTTTT. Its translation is CASSLTGAPNTGELFF.

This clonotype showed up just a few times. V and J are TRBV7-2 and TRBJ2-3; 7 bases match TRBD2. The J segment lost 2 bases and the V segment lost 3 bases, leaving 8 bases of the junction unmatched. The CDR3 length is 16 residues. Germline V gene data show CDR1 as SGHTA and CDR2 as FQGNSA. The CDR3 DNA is TGTGCCAGCAGCTTCAGCCCGGGGGGTCTCACAGATACGCAGTATTTT. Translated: CASSFSPGGLTDTQYF.

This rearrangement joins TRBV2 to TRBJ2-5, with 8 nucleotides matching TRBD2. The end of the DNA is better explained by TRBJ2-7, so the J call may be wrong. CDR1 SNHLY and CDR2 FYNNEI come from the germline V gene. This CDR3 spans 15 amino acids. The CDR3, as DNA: TGTGCCAGCAGTGAAGAATTTACCGGGGGGGACGAGCAGTACTTC. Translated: CASSEEFTGGDEQYF.

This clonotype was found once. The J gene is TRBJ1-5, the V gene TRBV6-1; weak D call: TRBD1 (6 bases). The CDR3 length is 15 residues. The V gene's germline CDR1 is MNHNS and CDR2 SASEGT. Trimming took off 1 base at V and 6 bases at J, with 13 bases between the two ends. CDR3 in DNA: TGTGCCAGCAGTGAAGACAGGGTTTGCAGTCAGCCCCAGCATTTT. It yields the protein CASSEDRVCSQPQHF.

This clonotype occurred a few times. The CDR3 DNA follows: TGTGCCAGCAGCTCAGCGGGGGGGGTTGACTATGGCTACACCTTC. Translated: CASSSAGGVDYGYTF. The V gene is TRBV7-2, the J gene TRBJ1-2; possibly TRBD1 for D (5 bases). The CDR3 contains 15 residues. Trimming took off 4 bases at V and 3 bases at J, with 15 bases between the two ends. Germline V gives CDR1 SGHTA, CDR2 FQGNSA.

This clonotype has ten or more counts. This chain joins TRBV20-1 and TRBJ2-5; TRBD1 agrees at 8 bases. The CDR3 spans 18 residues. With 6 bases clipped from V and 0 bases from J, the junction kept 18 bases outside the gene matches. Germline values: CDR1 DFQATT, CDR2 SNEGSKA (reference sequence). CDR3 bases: TGCAGTGCCTTCGGGACAGGTAGCCGGAGGGCCAACCAAGAGACCCAGTACTTC. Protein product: CSAFGTGSRRANQETQYF.

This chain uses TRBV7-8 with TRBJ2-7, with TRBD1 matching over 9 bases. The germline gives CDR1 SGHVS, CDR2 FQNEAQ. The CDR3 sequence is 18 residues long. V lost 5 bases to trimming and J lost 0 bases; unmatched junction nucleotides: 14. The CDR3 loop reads CASSLQLPGQGHSYEQYF. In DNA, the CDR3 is TGTGCCAGCAGCCTTCAACTGCCGGGACAGGGTCACTCCTACGAGCAGTACTTC.

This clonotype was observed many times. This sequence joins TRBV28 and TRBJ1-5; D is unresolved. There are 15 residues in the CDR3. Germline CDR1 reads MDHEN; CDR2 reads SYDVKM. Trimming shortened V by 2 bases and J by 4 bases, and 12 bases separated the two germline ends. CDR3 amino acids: CASSLAAPANQPQHF. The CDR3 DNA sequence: TGTGCCAGCAGTTTAGCCGCCCCAGCTAATCAGCCCCAGCATTTT.

The CDR3 spells CASSLERPTPEAFF. The DNA for the CDR3 is TGTGCCAGCAGTTTAGAGAGACCGACTCCTGAAGCTTTCTTT. The V call is TRBV12-3 or TRBV12-4, the J call TRBJ1-1; D unresolved. The CDR3 loop spans 14 amino acids. The ends were cut back, 1 base at V and 6 bases at J, with 12 bases in the middle.

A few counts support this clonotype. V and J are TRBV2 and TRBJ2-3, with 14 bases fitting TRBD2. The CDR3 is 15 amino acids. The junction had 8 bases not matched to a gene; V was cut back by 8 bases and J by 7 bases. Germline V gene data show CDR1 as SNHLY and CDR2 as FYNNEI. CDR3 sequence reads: CASQLGTSGGYTQYF. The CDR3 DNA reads TGTGCCAGCCAGCTCGGGACTAGCGGGGGATATACGCAGTATTTT.

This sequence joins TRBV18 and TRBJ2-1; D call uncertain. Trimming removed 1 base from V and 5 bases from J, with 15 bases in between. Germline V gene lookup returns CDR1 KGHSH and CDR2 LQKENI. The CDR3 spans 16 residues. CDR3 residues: CASSPRARSLNNEQFF. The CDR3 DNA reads TGTGCCAGCTCACCACGGGCGAGATCCCTAAACAATGAGCAGTTCTTC. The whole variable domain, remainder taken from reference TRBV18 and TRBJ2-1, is NAGVMQNPRHLVRRRGQEARLRCSPMKGHSHVYWYRQLPEEGLKFMVYLQKENIIDESGMPKERFSAEFPKEGPSILRIQQVVRGDSAAYFCASSPRARSLNNEQFFGPGTRLTVL.

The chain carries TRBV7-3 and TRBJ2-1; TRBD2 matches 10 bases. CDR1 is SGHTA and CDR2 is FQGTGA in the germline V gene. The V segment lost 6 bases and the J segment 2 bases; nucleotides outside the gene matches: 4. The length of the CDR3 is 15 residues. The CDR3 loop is CASRRSGGTYNEQFF. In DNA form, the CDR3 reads TGTGCCAGCAGGCGTAGCGGGGGGACCTACAATGAGCAGTTCTTC.

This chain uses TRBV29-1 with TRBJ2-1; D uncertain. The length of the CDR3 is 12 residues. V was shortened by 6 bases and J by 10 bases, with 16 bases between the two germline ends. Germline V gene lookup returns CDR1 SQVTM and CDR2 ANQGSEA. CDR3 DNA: TGCAGCGTGGAAAACGTCGCCGACGAGCAGTTCTTC. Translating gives CSVENVADEQFF.

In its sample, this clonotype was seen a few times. The CDR3 is CASSLGAGGIETQYF. DNA for the CDR3: TGTGCCAGCAGCTTAGGAGCGGGGGGTATAGAGACCCAGTACTTC. This chain joins TRBV7-3 and TRBJ2-5; 9 bases map to TRBD2. There are 15 residues in the CDR3. The junction had 5 bases not matched to a gene; V was cut back by 2 bases and J by 4 bases. The V gene's germline CDR1 is SGHTA and CDR2 FQGTGA.

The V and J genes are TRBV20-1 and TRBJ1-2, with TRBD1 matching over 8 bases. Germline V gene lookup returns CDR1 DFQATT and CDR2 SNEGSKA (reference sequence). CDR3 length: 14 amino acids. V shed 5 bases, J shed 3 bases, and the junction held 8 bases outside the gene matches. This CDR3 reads CSAAPTGAHYGYTF. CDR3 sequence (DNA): TGCAGTGCTGCACCGACAGGGGCCCACTATGGCTACACCTTC.

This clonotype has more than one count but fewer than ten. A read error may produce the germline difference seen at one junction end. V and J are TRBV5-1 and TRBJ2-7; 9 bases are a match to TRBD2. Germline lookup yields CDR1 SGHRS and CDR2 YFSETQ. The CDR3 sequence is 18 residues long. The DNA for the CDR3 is TGCGCCAGCAGCTTGGGGGGGGCTATAGCGGGAGTCTCCGACGAGCAGTACTTC. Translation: CASSLGGAIAGVSDEQYF.

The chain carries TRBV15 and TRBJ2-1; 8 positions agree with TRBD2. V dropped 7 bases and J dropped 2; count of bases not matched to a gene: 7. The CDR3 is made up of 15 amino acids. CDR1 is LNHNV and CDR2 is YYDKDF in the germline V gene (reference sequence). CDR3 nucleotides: TGTGCCACCATCCCGGGACTAGGAACCTACAATGAGCAGTTCTTC. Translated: CATIPGLGTYNEQFF. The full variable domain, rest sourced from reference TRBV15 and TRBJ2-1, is DAMVIQNPRYQVTQFGKPVTLSCSQTLNHNVMYWYQQKSSQAPKLLFHYYDKDFNNEADTPDNFQSRRPNTSFCFLDIRSPGLGDTAMYLCATIPGLGTYNEQFFGPGTRLTVL.

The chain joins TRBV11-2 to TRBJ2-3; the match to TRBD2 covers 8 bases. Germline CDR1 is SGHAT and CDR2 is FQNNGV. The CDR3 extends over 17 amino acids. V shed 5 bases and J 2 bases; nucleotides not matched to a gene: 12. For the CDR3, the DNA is TGTGCCAGCAGCCGACAAATAGCGGGACGTTTCACAGATACGCAGTATTTT. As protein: CASSRQIAGRFTDTQYF.

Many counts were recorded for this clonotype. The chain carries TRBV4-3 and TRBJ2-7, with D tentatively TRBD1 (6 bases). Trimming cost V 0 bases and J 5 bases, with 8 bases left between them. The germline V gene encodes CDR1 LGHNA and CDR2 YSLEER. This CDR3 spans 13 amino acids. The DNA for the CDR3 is TGCGCCAGCAGCCAAGACAGGGGCCACGAGCAGTACTTC. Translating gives CASSQDRGHEQYF.

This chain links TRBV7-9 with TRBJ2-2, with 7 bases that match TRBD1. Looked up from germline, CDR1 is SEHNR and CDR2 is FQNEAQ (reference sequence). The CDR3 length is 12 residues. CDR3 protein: CAPRQGAGELFF. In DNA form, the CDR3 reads TGTGCACCGAGACAGGGAGCCGGGGAGCTGTTTTTT.

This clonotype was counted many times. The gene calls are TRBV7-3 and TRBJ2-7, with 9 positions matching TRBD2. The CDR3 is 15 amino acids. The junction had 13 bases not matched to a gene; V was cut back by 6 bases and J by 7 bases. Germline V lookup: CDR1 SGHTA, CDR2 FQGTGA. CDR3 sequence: CASSPTLASGVEQYF. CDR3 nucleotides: TGTGCCAGCAGTCCCACGCTGGCTAGCGGGGTAGAGCAGTACTTC.

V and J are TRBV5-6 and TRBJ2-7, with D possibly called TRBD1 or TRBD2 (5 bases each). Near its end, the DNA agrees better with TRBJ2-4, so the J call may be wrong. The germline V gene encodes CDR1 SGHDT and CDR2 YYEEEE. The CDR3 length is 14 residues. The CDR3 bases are TGTGCCAGCAGCTTCCAGGTGGGGGAGAACATTCAGTACTTC. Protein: CASSFQVGENIQYF.

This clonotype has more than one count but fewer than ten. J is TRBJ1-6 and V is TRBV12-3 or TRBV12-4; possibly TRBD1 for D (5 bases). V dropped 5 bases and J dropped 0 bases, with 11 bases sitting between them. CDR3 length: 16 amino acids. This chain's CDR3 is CASSPAGGSYNSPLHF. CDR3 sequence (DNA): TGTGCCAGCAGTCCCGCCGGGGGCTCCTATAATTCACCCCTCCACTTT.

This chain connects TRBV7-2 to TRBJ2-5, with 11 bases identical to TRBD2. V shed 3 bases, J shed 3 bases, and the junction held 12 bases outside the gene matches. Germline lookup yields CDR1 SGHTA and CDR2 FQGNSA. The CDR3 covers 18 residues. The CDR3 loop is CASSLGITSGRGEETQYF. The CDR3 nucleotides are TGTGCCAGCAGCTTGGGGATCACTAGCGGGAGAGGGGAAGAGACCCAGTACTTC.

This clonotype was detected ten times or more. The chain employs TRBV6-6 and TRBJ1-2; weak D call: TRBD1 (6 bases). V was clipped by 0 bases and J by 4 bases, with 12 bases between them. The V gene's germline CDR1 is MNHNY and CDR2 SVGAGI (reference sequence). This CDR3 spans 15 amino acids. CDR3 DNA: TGTGCCAGCAGTTACTCCCGGGGGCGCGCCTATGGCTACACCTTC. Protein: CASSYSRGRAYGYTF.

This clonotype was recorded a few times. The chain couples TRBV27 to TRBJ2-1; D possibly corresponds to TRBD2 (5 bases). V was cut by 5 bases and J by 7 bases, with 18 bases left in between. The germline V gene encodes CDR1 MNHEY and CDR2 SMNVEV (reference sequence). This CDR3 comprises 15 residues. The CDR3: CASSPRERRINEQFF. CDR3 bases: TGTGCCAGCAGTCCCCGCGAGCGGCGAATAAATGAGCAGTTCTTC.

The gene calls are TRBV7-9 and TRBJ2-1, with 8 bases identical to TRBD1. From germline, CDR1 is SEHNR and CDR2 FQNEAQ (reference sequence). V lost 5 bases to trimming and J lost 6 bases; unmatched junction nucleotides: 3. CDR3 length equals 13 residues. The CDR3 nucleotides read TGTGCCAGCAGCCAGACAGGGGCCAATGAGCAGTTCTTC. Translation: CASSQTGANEQFF.

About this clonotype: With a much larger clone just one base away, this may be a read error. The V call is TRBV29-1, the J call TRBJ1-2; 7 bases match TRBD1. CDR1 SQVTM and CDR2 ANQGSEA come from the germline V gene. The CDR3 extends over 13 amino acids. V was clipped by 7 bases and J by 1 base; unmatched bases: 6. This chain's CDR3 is CSAVTGDNYGYTF. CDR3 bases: TGCAGCGCTGTAACAGGGGATAACTATGGCTACACCTTC.

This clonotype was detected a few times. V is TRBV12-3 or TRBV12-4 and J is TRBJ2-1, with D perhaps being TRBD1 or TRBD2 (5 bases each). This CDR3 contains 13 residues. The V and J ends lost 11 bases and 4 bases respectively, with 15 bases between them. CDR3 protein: CAVRGVAYNEQFF. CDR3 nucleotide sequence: TGTGCCGTGAGAGGGGTAGCGTACAATGAGCAGTTCTTC.